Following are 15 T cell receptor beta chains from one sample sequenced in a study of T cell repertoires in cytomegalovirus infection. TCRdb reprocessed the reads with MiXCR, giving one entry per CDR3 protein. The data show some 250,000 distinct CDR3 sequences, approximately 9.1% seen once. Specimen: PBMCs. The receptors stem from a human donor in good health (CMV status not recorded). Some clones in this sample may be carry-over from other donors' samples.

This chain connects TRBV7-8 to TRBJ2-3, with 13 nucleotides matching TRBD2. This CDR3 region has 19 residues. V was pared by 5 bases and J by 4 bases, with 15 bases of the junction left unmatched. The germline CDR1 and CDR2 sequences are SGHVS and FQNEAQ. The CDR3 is CASSPRLITSGGAPDTQYF. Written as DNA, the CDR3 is TGTGCCAGCAGCCCTCGACTAATTACTAGCGGGGGGGCCCCAGATACGCAGTATTTT. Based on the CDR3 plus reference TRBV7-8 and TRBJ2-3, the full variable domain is GAGVSQSPRYKVAKRGQDVALRCDPISGHVSLFWYQQALGQGPEFLTYFQNEAQLDKSGLPSDRFFAERPEGSVSTLKIQRTQQEDSAVYLCASSPRLITSGGAPDTQYFGPGTRLTVL.

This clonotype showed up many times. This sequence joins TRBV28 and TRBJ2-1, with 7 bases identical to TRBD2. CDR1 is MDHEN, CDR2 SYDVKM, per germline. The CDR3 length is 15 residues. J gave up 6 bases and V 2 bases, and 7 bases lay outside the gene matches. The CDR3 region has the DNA TGTGCCAGCAGTTTAGCGGGGGAGTGGTCCAATGAGCAGTTCTTC. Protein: CASSLAGEWSNEQFF.

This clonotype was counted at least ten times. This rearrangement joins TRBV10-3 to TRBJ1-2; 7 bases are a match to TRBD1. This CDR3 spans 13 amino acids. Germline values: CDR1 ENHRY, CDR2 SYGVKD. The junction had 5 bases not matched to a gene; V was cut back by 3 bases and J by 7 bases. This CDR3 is CAISEQGRGGYTF. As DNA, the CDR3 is TGTGCCATCAGTGAACAGGGGAGGGGTGGCTACACCTTC.

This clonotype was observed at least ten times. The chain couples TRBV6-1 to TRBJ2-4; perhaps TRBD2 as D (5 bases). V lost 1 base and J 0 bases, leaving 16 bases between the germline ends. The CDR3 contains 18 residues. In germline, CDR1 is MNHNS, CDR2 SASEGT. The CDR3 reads CASSEGEKRDPAKNIQYF. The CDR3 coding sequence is TGTGCCAGCAGTGAAGGCGAGAAACGGGATCCAGCCAAAAACATTCAGTACTTC.

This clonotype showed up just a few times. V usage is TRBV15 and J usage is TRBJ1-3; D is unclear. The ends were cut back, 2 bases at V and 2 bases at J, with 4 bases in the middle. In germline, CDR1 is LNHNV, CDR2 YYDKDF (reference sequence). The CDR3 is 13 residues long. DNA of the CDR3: TGTGCCACCAGCAGATCCCCTGGAAACACCATATATTTT. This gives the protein CATSRSPGNTIYF. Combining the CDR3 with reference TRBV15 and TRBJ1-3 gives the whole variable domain DAMVIQNPRYQVTQFGKPVTLSCSQTLNHNVMYWYQQKSSQAPKLLFHYYDKDFNNEADTPDNFQSRRPNTSFCFLDIRSPGLGDTAMYLCATSRSPGNTIYFGEGSWLTVV.

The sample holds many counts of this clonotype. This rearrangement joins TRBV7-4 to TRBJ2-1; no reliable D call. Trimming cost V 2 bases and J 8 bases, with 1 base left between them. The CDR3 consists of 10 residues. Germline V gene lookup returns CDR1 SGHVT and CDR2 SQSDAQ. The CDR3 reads CASSLHEQFF. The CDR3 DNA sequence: TGTGCCAGCAGCTTACATGAGCAGTTCTTC. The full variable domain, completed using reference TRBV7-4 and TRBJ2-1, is GAGVSQSPRYKVAKRGRDVALRCDSISGHVTLYWYRQTLGQGSEVLTYSQSDAQRDKSGRPSGRFSAERPERSVSTLKIQRTEQGDSAVYLCASSLHEQFFGPGTRLTVL.

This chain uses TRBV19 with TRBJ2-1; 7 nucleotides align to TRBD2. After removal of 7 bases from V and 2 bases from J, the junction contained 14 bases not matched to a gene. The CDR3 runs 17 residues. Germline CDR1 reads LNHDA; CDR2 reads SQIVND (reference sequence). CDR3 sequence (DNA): TGTGCCAGTACCCTCACCCGTGGGAGGGCCGCCTACAATGAGCAGTTCTTC. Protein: CASTLTRGRAAYNEQFF.

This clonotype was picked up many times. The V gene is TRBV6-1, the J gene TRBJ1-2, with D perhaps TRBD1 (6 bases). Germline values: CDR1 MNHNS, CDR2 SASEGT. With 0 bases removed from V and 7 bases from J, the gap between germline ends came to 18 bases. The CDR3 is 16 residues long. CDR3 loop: CASSEAPLTGFPGYTF. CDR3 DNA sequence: TGTGCCAGCAGTGAAGCTCCCCTTACAGGGTTCCCTGGCTACACCTTC.

The CDR3 loop is CATSRLKGLGNEQFF. The CDR3 bases are TGTGCCACCAGCAGGTTGAAGGGGCTAGGCAATGAGCAGTTCTTC. This sequence joins TRBV15 and TRBJ2-1, with D possibly being TRBD1 (5 bases). The CDR3 is 15 amino acids. Germline-derived CDR1 and CDR2 are LNHNV and YYDKDF (reference sequence). V lost 3 bases and J lost 6, with 15 bases in between.

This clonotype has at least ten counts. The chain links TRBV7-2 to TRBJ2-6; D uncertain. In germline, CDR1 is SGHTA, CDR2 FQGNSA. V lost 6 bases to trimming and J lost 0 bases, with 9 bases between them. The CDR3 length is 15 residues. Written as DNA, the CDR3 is TGTGCCAGCAGGTTGGCCAACTCTGGGGCCAACGTCCTGACTTTC. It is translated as CASRLANSGANVLTF.

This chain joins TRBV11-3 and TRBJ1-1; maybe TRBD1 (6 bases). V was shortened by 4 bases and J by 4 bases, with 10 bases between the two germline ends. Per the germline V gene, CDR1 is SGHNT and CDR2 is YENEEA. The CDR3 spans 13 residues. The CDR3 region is CASSWGAATEAFF. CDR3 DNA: TGTGCCAGCAGCTGGGGGGCGGCCACTGAAGCTTTCTTT.

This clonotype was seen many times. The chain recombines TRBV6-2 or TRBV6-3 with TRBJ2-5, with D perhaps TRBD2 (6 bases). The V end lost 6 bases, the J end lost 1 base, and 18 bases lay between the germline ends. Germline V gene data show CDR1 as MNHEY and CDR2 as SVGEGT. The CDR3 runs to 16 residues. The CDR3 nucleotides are TGTGCCAGCAGACGGCAAGAGGAGGGGACCCAAGAGACCCAGTACTTC. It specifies CASRRQEEGTQETQYF.

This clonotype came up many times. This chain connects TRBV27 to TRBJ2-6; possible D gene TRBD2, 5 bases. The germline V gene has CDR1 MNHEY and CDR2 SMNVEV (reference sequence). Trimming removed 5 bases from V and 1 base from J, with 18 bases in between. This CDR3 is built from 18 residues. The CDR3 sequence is CASSPRGSVYSGANVLTF. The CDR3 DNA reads TGTGCCAGCAGTCCCCGCGGTAGCGTTTATTCTGGGGCCAACGTCCTGACTTTC.

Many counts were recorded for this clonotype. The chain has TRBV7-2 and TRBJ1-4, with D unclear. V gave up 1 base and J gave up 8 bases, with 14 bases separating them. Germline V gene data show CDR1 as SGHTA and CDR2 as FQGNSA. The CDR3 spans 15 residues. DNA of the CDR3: TGTGCCAGCAGCTTAGATTCAGGCAGGACGGAAAAACTGTTTTTT. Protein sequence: CASSLDSGRTEKLFF.

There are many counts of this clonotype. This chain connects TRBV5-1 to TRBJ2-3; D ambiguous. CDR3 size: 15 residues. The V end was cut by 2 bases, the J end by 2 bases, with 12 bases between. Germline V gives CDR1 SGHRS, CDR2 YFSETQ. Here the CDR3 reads CASSFIGKDTDTQYF. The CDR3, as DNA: TGCGCCAGCAGCTTCATTGGAAAGGACACAGATACGCAGTATTTT.